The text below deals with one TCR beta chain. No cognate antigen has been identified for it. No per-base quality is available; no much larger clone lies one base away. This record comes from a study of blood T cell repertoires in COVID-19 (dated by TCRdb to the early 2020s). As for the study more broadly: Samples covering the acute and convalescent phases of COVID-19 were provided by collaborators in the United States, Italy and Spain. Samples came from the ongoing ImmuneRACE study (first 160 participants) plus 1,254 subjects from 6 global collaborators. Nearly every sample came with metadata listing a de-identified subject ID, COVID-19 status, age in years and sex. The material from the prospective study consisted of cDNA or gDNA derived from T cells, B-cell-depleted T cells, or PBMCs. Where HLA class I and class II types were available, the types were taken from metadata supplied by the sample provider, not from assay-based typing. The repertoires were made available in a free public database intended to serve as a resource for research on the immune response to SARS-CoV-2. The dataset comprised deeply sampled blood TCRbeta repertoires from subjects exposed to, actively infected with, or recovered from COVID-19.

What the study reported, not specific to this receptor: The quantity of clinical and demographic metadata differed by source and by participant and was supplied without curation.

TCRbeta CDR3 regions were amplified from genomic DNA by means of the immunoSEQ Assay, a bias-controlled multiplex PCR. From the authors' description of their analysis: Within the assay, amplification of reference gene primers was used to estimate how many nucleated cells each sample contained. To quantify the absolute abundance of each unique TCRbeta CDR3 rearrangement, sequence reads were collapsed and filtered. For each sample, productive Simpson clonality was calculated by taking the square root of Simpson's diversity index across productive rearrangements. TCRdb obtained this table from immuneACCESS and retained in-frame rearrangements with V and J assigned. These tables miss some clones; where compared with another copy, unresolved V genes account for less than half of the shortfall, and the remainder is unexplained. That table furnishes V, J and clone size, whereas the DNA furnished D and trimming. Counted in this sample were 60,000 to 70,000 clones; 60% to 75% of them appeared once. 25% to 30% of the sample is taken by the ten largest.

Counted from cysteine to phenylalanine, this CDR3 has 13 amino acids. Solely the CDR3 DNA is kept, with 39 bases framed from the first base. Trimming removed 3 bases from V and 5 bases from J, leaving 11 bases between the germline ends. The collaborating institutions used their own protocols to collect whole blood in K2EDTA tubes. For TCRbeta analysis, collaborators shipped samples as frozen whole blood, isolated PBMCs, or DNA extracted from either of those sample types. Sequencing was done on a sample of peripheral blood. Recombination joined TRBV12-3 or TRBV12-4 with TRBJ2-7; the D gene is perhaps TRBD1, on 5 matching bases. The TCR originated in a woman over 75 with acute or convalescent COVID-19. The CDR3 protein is CASSFQGMHEQYF. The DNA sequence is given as TGTGCCAGCAGTTTTCAGGGAATGCACGAGCAGTACTTC.